This TCR beta chain was identified in a study of cytomegalovirus exposure and HLA in healthy donors. General observations from the study: Across donors, presence/absence analyses took sequencing depth to be roughly uniform. According to reports, the classifier identified cytomegalovirus status with high specificity and sensitivity. According to a later analysis, most TCR beta chains associated with CMV appeared HLA-restricted.

About this clone: What it recognizes is unknown.

The study ran its PCR with 60 Vbeta and 13 Jbeta primers. Repertoires were generated with immunoSEQ multiplex PCR, while TCRdb's copy carries only in-frame clones and drops some. The repertoire consists of fewer than 250,000 clones, with 81% occurring once and the leading ten covering about 1.8%. The source material was PBMCs. This clonotype originated in a man between 18 and 35 years old in good health and CMV-seronegative.

The CDR3 nucleotides read TGTGCCAGCAGCTCCCACCTAGGGGTCGAAGGCACAGATACGCAGTATTTT. Protein product: CASSSHLGVEGTDTQYF. The gene calls are TRBV9 and TRBJ2-3; a possible D gene is TRBD1 (5 bases). V lost 4 bases to trimming and J lost 1 base, with 19 bases between them. The CDR3 spans 17 residues. Germline loops: CDR1 SGDLS, CDR2 YYNGEE.